This T cell receptor beta chain was captured in a study of siplizumab effects on memory and regulatory T cells. The study's findings and limits: Apparently key alloresponse contributors, naive T cells also seemed more diverse than memory cells.

On this clone itself: What it recognizes is unknown.

Germline-derived CDR1 and CDR2 are GTSNPN and SVGIG (reference sequence). The CDR3 has 16 residues. Trimming removed 4 bases at V and 3 bases at J, with 16 bases between. Produced via immunoSEQ multiplex PCR; TCRdb's table is partial and in-frame only. Of some 110,000 clones listed, around 94% were seen once; the top ten hold roughly 1.5%. This clonotype was obtained from a human donor in good health. Sequenced sample: non-Treg CD4+ T cells sorted from blood. J is TRBJ1-6 and V is TRBV30, with D tentatively TRBD1 (5 bases). The CDR3 protein is CAWTLGPLNYNSPLHF. The CDR3 DNA reads as TGTGCCTGGACCCTGGGACCACTAAACTATAATTCACCCCTCCACTTT.